The 22 T cell receptor beta chains below all came from one sample that was sequenced in a study of control samples from healthy donors and cancer patients. Data came from immunoSEQ multiplex PCR; TCRdb stores just in-frame clones and leaves some out. The sample has under 95,000 clones, roughly nine tenths seen once. Sequenced: blood. These receptors originate from a woman aged 25 to 45 in good health.

The V gene is TRBV11-2, the J gene TRBJ2-1; unclear D gene. V lost 5 bases and J 5 bases, leaving 10 bases between the germline ends. Germline assignment: CDR1 SGHAT and CDR2 FQNNGV. This CDR3 is built from 13 residues. The DNA for the CDR3 is TGTGCCAGCAGCCCCGGGCTTCACAATGAGCAGTTCTTC. Encoded protein: CASSPGLHNEQFF.

The rearrangement links TRBV6-4 to TRBJ1-5, with a tentative D call TRBD1 (6 bases). The CDR3 has 13 amino acids. Germline CDR1 reads MRHNA; CDR2 reads SNTAGT. With 6 bases removed from V and 1 base from J, the gap between germline ends came to 7 bases. The CDR3 DNA reads as TGTGCCAGCAGCCAGGGGAGCAATCAGCCCCAGCATTTT. This translates into CASSQGSNQPQHF.

The rearrangement links TRBV11-2 to TRBJ1-1, with D uncertain. The length of the CDR3 is 13 residues. V shed 4 bases and J shed 0 bases, with 6 bases lying between them. Germline CDR1 reads SGHAT; CDR2 reads FQNNGV. The CDR3 loop is CASSSLLNTEAFF. The CDR3 DNA reads TGTGCCAGCAGCTCTTTGTTGAACACTGAAGCTTTCTTT.

The J gene is TRBJ2-7, the V gene TRBV6-6; the D gene could be TRBD1 or TRBD2 (5 bases each). The CDR3 length is 15 residues. V lost 5 bases, J lost 7 bases, and 21 bases lay in between. Germline V lookup: CDR1 MNHNY, CDR2 SVGAGI (reference sequence). The CDR3 region is CASSPQRPPGAEQYF. In nucleotides, the CDR3 is TGTGCCAGCAGTCCCCAAAGACCCCCCGGGGCGGAGCAGTACTTC.

The V gene is TRBV9, the J gene TRBJ1-2, with D perhaps TRBD1 (6 bases). The length of the CDR3 is 16 residues. Germline-derived CDR1 and CDR2 are SGDLS and YYNGEE. The V and J ends lost 3 bases and 1 base respectively, with 16 bases between them. The CDR3 region is CASSDGQPPVNYGYTF. The CDR3 DNA follows: TGTGCCAGCAGCGATGGACAGCCCCCTGTTAACTATGGCTACACCTTC.

V is TRBV5-1 and J is TRBJ2-1; D may match TRBD1 or TRBD2 (5 bases each). This CDR3 spans 15 amino acids. The germline V gene has CDR1 SGHRS and CDR2 YFSETQ. Deletions cut 1 base from V and 0 bases from J, with 8 bases between. The DNA for the CDR3 is TGCGCCAGCAGCTTGCCAGGGAGCTCCTACAATGAGCAGTTCTTC. Amino acid sequence: CASSLPGSSYNEQFF.

As to this clone: This CDR3 is also generated by other DNA sequences in the sample. The chain combines TRBV24-1 with TRBJ2-5; unclear D gene. The CDR3 consists of 13 residues. Germline V CDR1 and CDR2: KGHDR, SFDVKD. V shed 3 bases and J shed 0 bases, with 4 bases lying between them. CDR3 DNA: TGTGCCACCAGTGATGGGTACCAAGAGACCCAGTACTTC. Its translation: CATSDGYQETQYF.

This rearrangement joins TRBV29-1 to TRBJ1-1; D ambiguous. V was shortened by 3 bases and J by 2 bases, with 7 bases between the two germline ends. Germline V gene lookup returns CDR1 SQVTM and CDR2 ANQGSEA. This CDR3 has 12 amino acids. In DNA form, the CDR3 reads TGCAGCGTTGATAGGACTAACACTGAAGCTTTCTTT. It specifies CSVDRTNTEAFF.

The chain is built from TRBV18 and TRBJ2-7, with 7 bases that match TRBD1. Germline CDR1 is KGHSH and CDR2 is LQKENI. CDR3 length equals 16 residues. The V and J ends lost 2 bases and 4 bases, in that order; junction bases with no gene match: 11. CDR3 nucleotide sequence: TGTGCCAGCTCACCAGGGACAGTCATTGGATCGTACGAGCAGTACTTC. This encodes CASSPGTVIGSYEQYF.

The chain employs TRBV6-2 or TRBV6-3 and TRBJ1-2; the D gene is possibly TRBD1 (6 bases). From germline, CDR1 is MNHEY and CDR2 SVGEGT. The CDR3 covers 18 residues. V was trimmed by 2 bases and J by 2 bases, leaving 21 bases between them. The CDR3 bases are TGTGCCAGCAGTTACACTCTCAGGGGTTCTTCCTTAAACTATGGCTACACCTTC. Translated: CASSYTLRGSSLNYGYTF.

The J gene is TRBJ2-1, the V gene TRBV5-1, with 10 bases aligning to TRBD2. Germline-derived CDR1 and CDR2 are SGHRS and YFSETQ. CDR3 length: 15 residues. V was pared by 1 base and J by 8 bases, with 6 bases of the junction left unmatched. The CDR3 DNA reads as TGCGCCAGCAGCTTGAGGCCTAGCGGGAGTGATGAGCAGTTCTTC. Translating gives CASSLRPSGSDEQFF.

The chain combines TRBV5-1 with TRBJ2-7; 9 bases fit TRBD1. V shed 7 bases and J 3 bases; nucleotides not matched to a gene: 5. Germline V lookup: CDR1 SGHRS, CDR2 YFSETQ. This CDR3 spans 13 amino acids. The CDR3 region has the DNA TGCGCCAGCGGGGTGGGACAGGGCTACGAGCAGTACTTC. Translation gives CASGVGQGYEQYF.

The rearrangement uses TRBV5-5 and TRBJ2-7, with 7 bases that match TRBD1. Germline V gives CDR1 SGHKS, CDR2 YYEKEE (reference sequence). The trim removed 0 bases at V and 3 bases at J, leaving 6 bases unmatched. The CDR3 consists of 15 residues. CDR3 coding DNA: TGTGCCAGCAGCTTGGAGGGGGCACAGCGCTACGAGCAGTACTTC. Translating it yields CASSLEGAQRYEQYF.

The rearrangement links TRBV1 to TRBJ2-4; no check of the table's D call, TRBD2, against the DNA was made. TRBV1 is shown as a pseudogene. The CDR3 runs to 19 residues. The CDR3 loop reads CTSSQSRGLAGAGRNIQYF. The DNA of the CDR3 is TGCACCAGCAGCCAAAGCAGGGGACTAGCGGGAGCCGGTCGGAACATTCAGTACTTC.

The J gene is TRBJ2-3, the V gene TRBV3-1 (or the pseudogene TRBV3-2); TRBD2 matches at 12 bases. This CDR3 spans 17 amino acids. The V gene end was trimmed by 2 bases and the J gene end by 6 bases; junction bases not matched to a gene: 9. The germline V gene encodes CDR1 LGHDT and CDR2 YNNKEL (reference sequence). As DNA, the CDR3 is TGTGCCAGCAGCCAAAGGGTGACTAGCGGGAGTTTGGATACGCAGTATTTT. Its translation is CASSQRVTSGSLDTQYF.

This rearrangement joins TRBV19 to TRBJ2-3; the match to TRBD2 covers 12 bases. This CDR3 region has 15 residues. Germline V CDR1 and CDR2: LNHDA, SQIVND (reference sequence). J lost 3 bases, V lost 3 bases, and 1 base had no gene match. Here the CDR3 DNA reads TGTGCCAGTAGTATTGGGACTAGCGGGACAGATACGCAGTATTTT. It encodes CASSIGTSGTDTQYF.

The chain carries TRBV5-1 and TRBJ1-6; D is unresolved. CDR1 is SGHRS and CDR2 is YFSETQ in the germline V gene. The CDR3 totals 13 residues. With 5 bases removed from V and 7 bases from J, the gap between germline ends came to 10 bases. The CDR3 DNA reads as TGCGCCAGCAGTCTTTGGTCCAATTCACCCCTCCACTTT. Its translation is CASSLWSNSPLHF.

By proportion, this clone is medium-sized. This chain links TRBV10-1 with TRBJ2-7; TRBD2 agrees at 8 bases. Trimming at V came to 6 bases and at J to 2 bases, leaving 3 bases not matched to a gene. This CDR3 contains 13 residues. Germline CDR1 and CDR2: WNHNN and SYGVQD (reference sequence). CDR3 in amino acids: CASSQGLAYEQYF. CDR3 sequence (DNA): TGCGCCAGCAGCCAGGGACTAGCCTACGAGCAGTACTTC.

This rearrangement joins TRBV6-5 to TRBJ1-3; 10 nucleotides match TRBD1. CDR3 length equals 15 residues. The germline V gene has CDR1 MNHEY and CDR2 SVGAGI. Germline trimming cut 6 bases from V and 3 bases from J; bases unmatched to any gene: 5. CDR3 loop: CASSHGTGVGNTIYF. The CDR3 DNA sequence: TGTGCCAGCAGCCACGGGACAGGGGTTGGAAACACCATATATTTT.

This clone was observed a few times. The V gene is TRBV12-3 or TRBV12-4, the J gene TRBJ1-2; D perhaps matches TRBD1 (5 bases). V lost 6 bases and J lost 2, with 10 bases in between. There are 13 residues in the CDR3. DNA of the CDR3: TGTGCCAGCAGCACGGGACCAAACTATGGCTACACCTTC. It translates to CASSTGPNYGYTF.

The chain combines TRBV7-9 with TRBJ1-2; TRBD1 matches 7 bases. In germline, CDR1 is SEHNR, CDR2 FQNEAQ (reference sequence). The V gene end was trimmed by 5 bases and the J gene end by 0 bases; junction bases not matched to a gene: 6. The length of the CDR3 is 15 residues. The CDR3 sequence is CASSPGQITNYGYTF. CDR3 coding DNA: TGTGCCAGCAGCCCGGGACAGATTACTAACTATGGCTACACCTTC.

The V gene is TRBV7-8, the J gene TRBJ1-1, with no clear D. V gave up 1 base and J gave up 1 base, with 4 bases separating them. The germline gives CDR1 SGHVS, CDR2 FQNEAQ. This CDR3 has 13 amino acids. DNA of the CDR3: TGTGCCAGCAGCTTAGGTTGGAACACTGAAGCTTTCTTT. This translates into CASSLGWNTEAFF.